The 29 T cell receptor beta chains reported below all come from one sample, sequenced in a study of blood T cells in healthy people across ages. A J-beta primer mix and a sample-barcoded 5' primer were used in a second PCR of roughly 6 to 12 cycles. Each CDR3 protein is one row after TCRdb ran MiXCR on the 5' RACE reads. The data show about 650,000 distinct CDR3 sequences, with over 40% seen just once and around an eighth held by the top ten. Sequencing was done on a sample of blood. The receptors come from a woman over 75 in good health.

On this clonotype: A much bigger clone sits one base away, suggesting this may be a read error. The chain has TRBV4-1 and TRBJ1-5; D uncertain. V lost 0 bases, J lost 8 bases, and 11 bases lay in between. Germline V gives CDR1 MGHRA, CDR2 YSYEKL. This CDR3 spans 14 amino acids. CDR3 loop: CASSQDRGLEPQHF. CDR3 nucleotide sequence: TGCGCCAGCAGCCAAGATCGGGGTTTGGAGCCCCAGCATTTT.

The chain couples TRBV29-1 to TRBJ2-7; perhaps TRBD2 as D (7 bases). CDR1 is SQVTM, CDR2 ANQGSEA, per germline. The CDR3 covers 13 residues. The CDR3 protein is CRAPRGGADEQYF. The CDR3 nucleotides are TGCAGGGCCCCAAGAGGGGGGGCGGACGAGCAGTACTTC.

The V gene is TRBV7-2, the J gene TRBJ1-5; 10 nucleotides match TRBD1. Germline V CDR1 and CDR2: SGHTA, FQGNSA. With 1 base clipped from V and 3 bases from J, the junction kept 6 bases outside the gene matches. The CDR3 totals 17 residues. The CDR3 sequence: CASSLGDRGRANQPQHF. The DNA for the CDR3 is TGTGCCAGCAGCTTAGGGGACAGGGGCCGTGCCAATCAGCCCCAGCATTTT.

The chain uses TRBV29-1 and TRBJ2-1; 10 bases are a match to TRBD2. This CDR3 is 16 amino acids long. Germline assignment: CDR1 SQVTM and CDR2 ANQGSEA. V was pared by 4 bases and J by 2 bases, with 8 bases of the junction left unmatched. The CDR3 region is CSVVILAGVAYNEQFF. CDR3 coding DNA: TGCAGCGTTGTAATCCTAGCGGGGGTTGCCTACAATGAGCAGTTCTTC.

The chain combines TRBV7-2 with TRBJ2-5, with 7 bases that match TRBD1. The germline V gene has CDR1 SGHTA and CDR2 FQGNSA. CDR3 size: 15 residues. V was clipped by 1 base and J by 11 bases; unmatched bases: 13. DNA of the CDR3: TGTGCCAGCAGCTTAGACAGGGGCCAAGGAAATGAGCAGTACTTC. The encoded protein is CASSLDRGQGNEQYF.

The CDR3 coding sequence is TGCAGTGCCAGCGGGGGGGCATTCAGTCCCCAGCATTTT. This sequence encodes CSASGGAFSPQHF. This chain links TRBV20-1 with TRBJ1-5, with D possibly TRBD1 on 6 matching bases. This CDR3 comprises 13 residues. Trimming removed 6 bases from V and 10 bases from J, with 19 bases in between. Germline CDR1 reads DFQATT; CDR2 reads SNEGSKA (reference sequence).

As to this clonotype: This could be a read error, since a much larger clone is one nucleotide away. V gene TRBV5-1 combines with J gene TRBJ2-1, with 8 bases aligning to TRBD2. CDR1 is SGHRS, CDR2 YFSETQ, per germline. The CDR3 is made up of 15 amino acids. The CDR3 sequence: CASGFTSGGYNEQFF. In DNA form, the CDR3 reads TGCGCCAGCGGCTTTACTAGCGGAGGGTACAATGAGCAGTTCTTC.

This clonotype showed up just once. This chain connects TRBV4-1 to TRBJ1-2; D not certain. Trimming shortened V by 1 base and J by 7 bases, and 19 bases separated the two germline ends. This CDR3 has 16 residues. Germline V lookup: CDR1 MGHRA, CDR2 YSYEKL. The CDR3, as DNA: TGCGCCAGCAGCCAAGCCGTCCCGGAAATACCGGCTGGCTACACCTTC. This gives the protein CASSQAVPEIPAGYTF.

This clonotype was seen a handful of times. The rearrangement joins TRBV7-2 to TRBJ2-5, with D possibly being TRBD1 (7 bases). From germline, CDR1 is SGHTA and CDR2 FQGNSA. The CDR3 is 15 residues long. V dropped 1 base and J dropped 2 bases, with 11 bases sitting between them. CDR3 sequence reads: CASSLEAGQQETQYF. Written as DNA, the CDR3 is TGTGCCAGCAGCTTAGAGGCGGGACAGCAAGAGACCCAGTACTTC.

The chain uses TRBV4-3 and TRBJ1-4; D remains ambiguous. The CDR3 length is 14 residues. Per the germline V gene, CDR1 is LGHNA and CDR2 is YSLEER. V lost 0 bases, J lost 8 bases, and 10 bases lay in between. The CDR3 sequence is CASSQDNPAEKLFF. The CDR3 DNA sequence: TGCGCCAGCAGCCAAGATAACCCGGCGGAAAAACTGTTTTTT.

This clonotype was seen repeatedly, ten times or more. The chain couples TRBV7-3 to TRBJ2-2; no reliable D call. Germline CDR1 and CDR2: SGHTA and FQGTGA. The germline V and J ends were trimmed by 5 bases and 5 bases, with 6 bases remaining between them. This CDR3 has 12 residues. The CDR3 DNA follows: TGTGCCAGCAGCCCCAAAACCGGGGAGCTGTTTTTT. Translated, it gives CASSPKTGELFF.

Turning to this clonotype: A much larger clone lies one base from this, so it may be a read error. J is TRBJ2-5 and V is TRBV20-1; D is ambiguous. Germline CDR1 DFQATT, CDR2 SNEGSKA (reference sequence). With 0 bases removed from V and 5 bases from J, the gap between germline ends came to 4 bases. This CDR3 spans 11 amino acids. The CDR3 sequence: CSARDTETQYF. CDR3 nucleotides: TGCAGTGCTAGAGATACGGAGACCCAGTACTTC.

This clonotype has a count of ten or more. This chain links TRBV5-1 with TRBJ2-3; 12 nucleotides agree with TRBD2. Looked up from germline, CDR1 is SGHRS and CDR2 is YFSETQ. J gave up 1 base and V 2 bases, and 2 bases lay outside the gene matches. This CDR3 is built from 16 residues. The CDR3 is CASSLLAGGGTDTQYF. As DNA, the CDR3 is TGCGCCAGCAGCTTACTAGCGGGAGGTGGCACAGATACGCAGTATTTT.

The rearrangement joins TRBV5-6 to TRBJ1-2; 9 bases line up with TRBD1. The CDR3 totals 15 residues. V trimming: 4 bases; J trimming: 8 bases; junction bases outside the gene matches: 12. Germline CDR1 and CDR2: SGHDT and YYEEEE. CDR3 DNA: TGTGCCAGCAGCCGGACCTCGACAGGGGGTTTAGGCTACACCTTC. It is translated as CASSRTSTGGLGYTF.

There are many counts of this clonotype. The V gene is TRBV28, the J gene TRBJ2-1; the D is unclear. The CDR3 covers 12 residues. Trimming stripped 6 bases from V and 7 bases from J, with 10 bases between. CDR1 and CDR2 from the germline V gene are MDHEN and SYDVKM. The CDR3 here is CASSPRSNEQFF. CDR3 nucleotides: TGTGCCAGCAGCCCGAGAAGTAATGAGCAGTTCTTC.

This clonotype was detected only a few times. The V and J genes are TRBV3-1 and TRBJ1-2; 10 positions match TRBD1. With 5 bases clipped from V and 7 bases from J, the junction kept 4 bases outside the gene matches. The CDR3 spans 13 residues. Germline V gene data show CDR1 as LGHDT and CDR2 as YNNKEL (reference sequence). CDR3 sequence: CASSNRDRGGYTF. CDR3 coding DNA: TGTGCCAGCAGCAACCGGGACAGGGGTGGCTACACCTTC. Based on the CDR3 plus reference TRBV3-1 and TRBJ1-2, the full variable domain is DTAVSQTPKYLVTQMGNDKSIKCEQNLGHDTMYWYKQDSKKFLKIMFSYNNKELIINETVPNRFSPKSPDKAHLNLHINSLELGDSAVYFCASSNRDRGGYTFGSGTRLTVV.

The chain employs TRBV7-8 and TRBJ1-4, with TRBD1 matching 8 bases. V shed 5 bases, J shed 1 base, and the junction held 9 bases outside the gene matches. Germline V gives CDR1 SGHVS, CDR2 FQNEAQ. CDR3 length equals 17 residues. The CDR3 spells CASSPRTGQGTNEKLFF. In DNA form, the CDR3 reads TGTGCCAGCAGCCCTAGGACAGGGCAGGGAACTAATGAAAAACTGTTTTTT.

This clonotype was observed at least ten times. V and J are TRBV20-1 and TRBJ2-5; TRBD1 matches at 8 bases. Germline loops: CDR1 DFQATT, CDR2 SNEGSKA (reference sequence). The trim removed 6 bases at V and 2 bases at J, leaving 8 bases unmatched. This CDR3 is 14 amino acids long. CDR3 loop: CSAPRTGQQETQYF. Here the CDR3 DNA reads TGCAGTGCCCCGAGGACAGGGCAGCAAGAGACCCAGTACTTC.

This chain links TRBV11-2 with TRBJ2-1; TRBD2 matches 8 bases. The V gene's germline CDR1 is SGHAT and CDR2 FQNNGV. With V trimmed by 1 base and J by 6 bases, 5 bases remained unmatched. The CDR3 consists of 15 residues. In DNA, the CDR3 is TGTGCCAGCAGCTTAGTCGGGGGGGGGCTCAATGAGCAGTTCTTC. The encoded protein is CASSLVGGGLNEQFF.

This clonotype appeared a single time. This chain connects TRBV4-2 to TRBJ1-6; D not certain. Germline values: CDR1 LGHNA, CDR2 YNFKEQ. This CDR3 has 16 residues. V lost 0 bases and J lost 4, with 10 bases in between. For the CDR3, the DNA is TGTGCCAGCAGCCAAGAGTCCGAAACTTATAATTCACCCCTCCACTTT. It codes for CASSQESETYNSPLHF.

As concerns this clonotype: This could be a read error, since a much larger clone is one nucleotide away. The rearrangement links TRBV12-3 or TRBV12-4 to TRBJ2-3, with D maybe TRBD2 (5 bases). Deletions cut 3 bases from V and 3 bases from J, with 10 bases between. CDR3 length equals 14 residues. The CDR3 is CASSFPPGTDTQYF. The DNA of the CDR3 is TGTGCCAGCAGTTTCCCCCCGGGAACAGATACGCAGTATTTT.

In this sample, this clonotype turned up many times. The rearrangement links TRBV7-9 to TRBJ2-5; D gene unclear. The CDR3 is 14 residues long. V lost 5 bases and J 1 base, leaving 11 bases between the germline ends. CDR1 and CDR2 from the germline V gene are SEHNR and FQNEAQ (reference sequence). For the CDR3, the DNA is TGTGCCAGCAGCCCTAGGCCGAGCCAAGAGACCCAGTACTTC. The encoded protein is CASSPRPSQETQYF.

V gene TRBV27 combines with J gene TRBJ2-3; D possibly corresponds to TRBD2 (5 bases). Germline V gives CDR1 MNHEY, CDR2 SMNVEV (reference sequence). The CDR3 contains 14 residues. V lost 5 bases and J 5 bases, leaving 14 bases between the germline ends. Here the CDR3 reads CASSVEGYRDTQYF. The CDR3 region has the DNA TGTGCCAGCAGTGTAGAGGGATATAGAGATACGCAGTATTTT.

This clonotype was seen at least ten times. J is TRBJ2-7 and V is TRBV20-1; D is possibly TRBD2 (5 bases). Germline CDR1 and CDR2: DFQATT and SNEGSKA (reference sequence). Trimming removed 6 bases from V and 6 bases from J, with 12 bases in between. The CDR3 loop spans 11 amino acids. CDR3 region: CSARDYPEQYF. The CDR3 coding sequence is TGCAGTGCCCGCGACTACCCCGAGCAGTACTTC.

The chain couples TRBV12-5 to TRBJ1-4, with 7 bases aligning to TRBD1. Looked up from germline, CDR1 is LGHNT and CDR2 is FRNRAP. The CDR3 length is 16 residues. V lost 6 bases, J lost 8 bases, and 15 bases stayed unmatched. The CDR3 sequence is CASGRIDRVVGEKLFF. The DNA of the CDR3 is TGTGCTAGTGGCCGCATCGACAGGGTGGTAGGAGAAAAACTGTTTTTT.

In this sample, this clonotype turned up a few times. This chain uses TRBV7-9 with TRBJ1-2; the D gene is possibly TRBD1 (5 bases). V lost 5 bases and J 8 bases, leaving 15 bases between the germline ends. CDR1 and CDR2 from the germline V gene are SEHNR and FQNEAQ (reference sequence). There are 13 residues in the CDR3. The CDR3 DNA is TGTGCCAGCAGCGGGGACGGCGTCTGGGGCTACACCTTC. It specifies CASSGDGVWGYTF.

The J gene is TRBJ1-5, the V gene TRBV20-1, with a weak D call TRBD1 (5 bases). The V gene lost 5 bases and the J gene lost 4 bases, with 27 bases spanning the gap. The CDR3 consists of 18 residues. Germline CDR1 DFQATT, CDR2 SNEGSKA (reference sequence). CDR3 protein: CSAPREVSGHYRNQPQHF. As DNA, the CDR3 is TGCAGTGCTCCCCGCGAGGTGTCAGGGCATTATAGGAATCAGCCCCAGCATTTT.

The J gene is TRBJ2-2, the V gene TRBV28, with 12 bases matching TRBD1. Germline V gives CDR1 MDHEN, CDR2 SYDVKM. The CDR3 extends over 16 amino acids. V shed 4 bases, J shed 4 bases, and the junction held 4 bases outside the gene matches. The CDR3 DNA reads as TGTGCCAGCAGTTACCGGGACAGGGGGCCCACCGGGGAGCTGTTTTTT. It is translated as CASSYRDRGPTGELFF.

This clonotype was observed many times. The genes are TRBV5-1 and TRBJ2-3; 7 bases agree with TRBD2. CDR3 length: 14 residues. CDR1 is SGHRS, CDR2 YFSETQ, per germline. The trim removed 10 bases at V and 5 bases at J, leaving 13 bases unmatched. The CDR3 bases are TGCGCCTCCACAATGGGGGGGGGAGGAGATACGCAGTATTTT. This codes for CASTMGGGGDTQYF. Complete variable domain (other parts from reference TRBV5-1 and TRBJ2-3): KAGVTQTPRYLIKTRGQQVTLSCSPISGHRSVSWYQQTPGQGLQFLFEYFSETQRNKGNFPGRFSGRQFSNSRSEMNVSTLELGDSALYLCASTMGGGGDTQYFGPGTRLTVL.